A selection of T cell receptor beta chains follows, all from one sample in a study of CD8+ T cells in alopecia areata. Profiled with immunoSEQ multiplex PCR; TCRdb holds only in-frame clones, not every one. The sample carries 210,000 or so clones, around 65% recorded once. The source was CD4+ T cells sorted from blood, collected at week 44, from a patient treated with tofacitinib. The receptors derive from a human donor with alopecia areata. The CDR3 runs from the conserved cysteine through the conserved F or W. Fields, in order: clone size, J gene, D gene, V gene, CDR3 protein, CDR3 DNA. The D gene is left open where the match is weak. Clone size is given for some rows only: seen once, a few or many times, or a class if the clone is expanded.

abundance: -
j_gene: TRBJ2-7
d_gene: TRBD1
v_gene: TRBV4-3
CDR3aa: CASSQDRGQSYEQYF
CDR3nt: TGCGCCAGCAGCCAAGATAGGGGACAGTCCTACGAGCAGTACTTC

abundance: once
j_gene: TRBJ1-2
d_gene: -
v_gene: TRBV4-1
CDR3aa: CASSQAKDRVNYGYTF
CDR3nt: TGCGCCAGCAGCCAGGCTAAGGACCGAGTTAACTATGGCTACACCTTC

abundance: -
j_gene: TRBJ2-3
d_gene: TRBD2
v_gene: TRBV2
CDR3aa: CASSGEGLSVLDTQYF
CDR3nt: TGTGCCAGCAGTGGGGAGGGACTTTCCGTGCTAGATACGCAGTATTTT

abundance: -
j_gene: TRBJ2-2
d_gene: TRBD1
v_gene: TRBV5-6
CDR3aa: CASSGKKRDRATGELFF
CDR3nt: TGTGCCAGCAGCGGGAAGAAAAGGGACAGGGCGACCGGGGAGCTGTTTTTT

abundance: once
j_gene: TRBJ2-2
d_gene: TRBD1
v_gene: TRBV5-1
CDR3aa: CASSLVRTGVAGELFF
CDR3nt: TGCGCCAGCAGCTTGGTTAGAACAGGGGTTGCCGGGGAGCTGTTTTTT

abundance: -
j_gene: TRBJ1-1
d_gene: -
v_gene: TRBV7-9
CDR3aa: CASSLFQGMYTEAFF
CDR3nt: TGTGCCAGCAGCTTATTTCAGGGGATGTACACTGAAGCTTTCTTT

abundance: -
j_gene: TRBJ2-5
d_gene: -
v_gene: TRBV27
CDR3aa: CASSLGQNQETQYF
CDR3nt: TGTGCCAGCAGTTTAGGACAGAACCAAGAGACCCAGTACTTC

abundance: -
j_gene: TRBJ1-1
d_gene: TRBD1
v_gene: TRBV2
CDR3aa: CASSPRTGLNTEAFF
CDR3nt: TGTGCCAGCAGTCCAAGGACAGGGTTGAACACTGAAGCTTTCTTT

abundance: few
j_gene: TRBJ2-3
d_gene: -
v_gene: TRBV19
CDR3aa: CASNPRSTDTQYF
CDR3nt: TGTGCCAGTAACCCCAGGAGCACAGATACGCAGTATTTT

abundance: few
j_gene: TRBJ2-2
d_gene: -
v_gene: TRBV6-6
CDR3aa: CASSYAKTSNTGELFF
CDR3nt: TGTGCCAGCAGTTATGCGAAAACCAGTAACACCGGGGAGCTGTTTTTT

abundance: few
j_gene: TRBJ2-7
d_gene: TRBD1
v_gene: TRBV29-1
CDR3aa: CSGGRGPDEQYF
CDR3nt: TGCAGCGGAGGCAGGGGGCCGGACGAGCAGTACTTC

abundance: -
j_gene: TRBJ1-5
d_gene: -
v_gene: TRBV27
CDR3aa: CASSLIGAGLNQPQHF
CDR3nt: TGTGCCAGCAGTTTAATTGGGGCAGGTCTAAATCAGCCCCAGCATTTT

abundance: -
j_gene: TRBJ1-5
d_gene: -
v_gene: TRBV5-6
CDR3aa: CASSLAGGGNQPQHF
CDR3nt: TGTGCCAGCAGCTTGGCCGGAGGGGGGAATCAGCCCCAGCATTTT

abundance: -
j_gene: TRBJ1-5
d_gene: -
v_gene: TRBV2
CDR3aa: CASSLGLGQPQHF
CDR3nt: TGTGCCAGCAGCTTAGGGCTCGGTCAGCCCCAGCATTTT

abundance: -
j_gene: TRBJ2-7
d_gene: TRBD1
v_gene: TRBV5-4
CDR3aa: CASSLPGQGFYEQYF
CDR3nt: TGTGCCAGCAGCTTACCGGGACAGGGATTCTACGAGCAGTACTTC

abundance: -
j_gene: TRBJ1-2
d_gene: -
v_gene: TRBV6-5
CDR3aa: CASSPSSALYPYTF
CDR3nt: TGTGCCAGCAGCCCGTCGTCAGCATTGTATCCCTACACCTTC

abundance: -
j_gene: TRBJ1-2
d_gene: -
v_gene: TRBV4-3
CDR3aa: CASSQEGGAYGYTF
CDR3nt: TGCGCCAGCAGCCAAGAAGGAGGGGCCTATGGCTACACCTTC